The following is a T cell receptor (beta chain) sequence with its context. The CDR3 is made up of 13 amino acids. Germline assignment: CDR1 MNHNY and CDR2 SVGAGI (reference sequence). V gave up 5 bases and J gave up 4 bases, with 6 bases separating them. Assay used: immunoSEQ multiplex PCR; TCRdb lists only in-frame clones, some missing. This sample carries approximately 30,000 clones, around 92% of them seen once, and the ten largest clones take around 30%. The source of the sample is a study of OX40 agonist ivuxolimab in advanced cancers. The V and J genes are TRBV6-6 and TRBJ2-6, with D hard to call. This material consisted of CD4+ or CD8+ T cells sorted from blood, taken in a trial of the OX40 agonist ivuxolimab. This TCR came from an adult with an advanced solid tumor such as melanoma, head and neck, liver or kidney cancer. CDR3 residues: CASSPTGANVLTF. CDR3 in DNA: TGTGCCAGCAGTCCCACGGGGGCCAACGTCCTGACTTTC.